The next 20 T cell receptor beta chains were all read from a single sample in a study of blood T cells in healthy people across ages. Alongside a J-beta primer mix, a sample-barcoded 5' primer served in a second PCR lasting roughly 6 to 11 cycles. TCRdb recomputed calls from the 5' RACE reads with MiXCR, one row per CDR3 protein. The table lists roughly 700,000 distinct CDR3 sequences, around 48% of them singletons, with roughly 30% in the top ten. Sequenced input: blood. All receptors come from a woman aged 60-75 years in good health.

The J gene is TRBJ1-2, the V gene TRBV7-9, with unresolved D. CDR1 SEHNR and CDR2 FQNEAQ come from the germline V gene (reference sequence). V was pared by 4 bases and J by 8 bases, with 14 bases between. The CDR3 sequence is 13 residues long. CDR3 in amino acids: CASSSPGMHGYTF. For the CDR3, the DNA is TGTGCCAGCAGCTCCCCGGGGATGCACGGCTACACCTTC.

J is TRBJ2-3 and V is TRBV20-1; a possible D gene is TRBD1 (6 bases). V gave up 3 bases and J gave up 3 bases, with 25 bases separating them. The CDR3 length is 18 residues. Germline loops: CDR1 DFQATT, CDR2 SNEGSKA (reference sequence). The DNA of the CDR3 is TGCAGTGCTAGCCCCCTATATGGCAGGGGCGAACGGACAGATACGCAGTATTTT. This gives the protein CSASPLYGRGERTDTQYF.

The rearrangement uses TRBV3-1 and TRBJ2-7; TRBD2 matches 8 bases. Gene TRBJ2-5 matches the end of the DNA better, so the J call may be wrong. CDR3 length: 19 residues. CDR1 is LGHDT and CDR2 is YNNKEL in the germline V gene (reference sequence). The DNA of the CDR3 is TGTGCCAGCAGCCAAGATCTAAGAACTAGCGGCCTCGTGGGAGAGACCCAGTACTTC. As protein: CASSQDLRTSGLVGETQYF.

DNA for the CDR3: TGTGCCAGCAGCACCCGTCTAGCGGGAGAGCAGTTCTTC. Amino acids: CASSTRLAGEQFF. The chain employs TRBV11-3 and TRBJ2-1; 9 positions agree with TRBD2. V was pared by 5 bases and J by 10 bases, with 6 bases of the junction left unmatched. The germline CDR1 and CDR2 sequences are SGHNT and YENEEA. The CDR3 is made up of 13 amino acids.

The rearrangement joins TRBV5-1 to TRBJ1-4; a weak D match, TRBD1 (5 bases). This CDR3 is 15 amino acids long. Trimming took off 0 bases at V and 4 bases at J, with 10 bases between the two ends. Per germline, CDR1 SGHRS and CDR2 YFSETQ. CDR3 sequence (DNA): TGCGCCAGCAGCTTGGTAGGGGACCGTAATGAAAAACTGTTTTTT. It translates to CASSLVGDRNEKLFF.

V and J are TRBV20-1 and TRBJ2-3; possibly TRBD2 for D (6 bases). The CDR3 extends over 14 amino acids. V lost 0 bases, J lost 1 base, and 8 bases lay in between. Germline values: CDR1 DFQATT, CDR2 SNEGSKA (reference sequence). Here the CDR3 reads CSARDPSGTDTQYF. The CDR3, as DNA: TGCAGTGCTAGAGATCCTAGCGGCACAGATACGCAGTATTTT.

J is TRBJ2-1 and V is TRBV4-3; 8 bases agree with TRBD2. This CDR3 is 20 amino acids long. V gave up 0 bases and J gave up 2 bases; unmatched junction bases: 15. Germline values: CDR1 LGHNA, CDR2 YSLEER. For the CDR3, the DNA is TGCGCCAGCAGCCAAGAAGTGGCGGGAGGACGTAAGAACCCCTACAATGAGCAGTTCTTC. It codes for CASSQEVAGGRKNPYNEQFF.

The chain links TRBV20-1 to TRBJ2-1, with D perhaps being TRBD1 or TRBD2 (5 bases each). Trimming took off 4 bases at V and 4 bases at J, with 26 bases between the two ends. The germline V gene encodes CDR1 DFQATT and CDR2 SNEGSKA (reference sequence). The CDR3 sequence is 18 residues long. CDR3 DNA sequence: TGCAGTGCTACCTCCGGACAAAGACGTGGCGGGCCATACAATGAGCAGTTCTTC. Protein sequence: CSATSGQRRGGPYNEQFF.

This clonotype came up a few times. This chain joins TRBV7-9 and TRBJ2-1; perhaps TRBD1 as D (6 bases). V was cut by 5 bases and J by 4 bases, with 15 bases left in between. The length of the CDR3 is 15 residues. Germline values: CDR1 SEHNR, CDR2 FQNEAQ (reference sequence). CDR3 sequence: CASSPSPGVYNEQFF. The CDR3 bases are TGTGCCAGCAGCCCTTCTCCAGGGGTTTACAATGAGCAGTTCTTC.

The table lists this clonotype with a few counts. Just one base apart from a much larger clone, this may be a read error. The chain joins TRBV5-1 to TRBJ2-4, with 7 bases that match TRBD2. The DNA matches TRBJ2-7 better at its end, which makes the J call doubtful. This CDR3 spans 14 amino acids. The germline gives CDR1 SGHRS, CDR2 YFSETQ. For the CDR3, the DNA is TGCGCCAGCAGCGTGGTAACGGGAGGAGGCGAGCAGTACTTC. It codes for CASSVVTGGGEQYF.

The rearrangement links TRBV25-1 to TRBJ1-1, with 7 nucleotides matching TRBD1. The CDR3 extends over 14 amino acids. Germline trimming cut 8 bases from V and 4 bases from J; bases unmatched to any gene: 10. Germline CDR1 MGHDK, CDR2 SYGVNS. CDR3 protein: CASLSPRGFTEAFF. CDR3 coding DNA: TGTGCCAGCCTTTCCCCCAGGGGGTTCACTGAAGCTTTCTTT.

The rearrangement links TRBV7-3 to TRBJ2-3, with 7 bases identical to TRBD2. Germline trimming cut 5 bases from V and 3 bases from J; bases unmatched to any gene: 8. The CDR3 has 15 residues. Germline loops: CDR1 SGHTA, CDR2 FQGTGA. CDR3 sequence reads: CASSIMGGPTDTQYF. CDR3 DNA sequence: TGTGCCAGCAGCATTATGGGAGGGCCTACAGATACGCAGTATTTT.

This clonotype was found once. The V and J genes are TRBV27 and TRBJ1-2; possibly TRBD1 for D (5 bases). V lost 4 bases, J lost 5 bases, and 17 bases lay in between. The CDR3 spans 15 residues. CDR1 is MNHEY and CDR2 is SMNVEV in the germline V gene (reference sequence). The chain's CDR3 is CASSSPGMGDYGYTF. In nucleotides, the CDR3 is TGTGCCAGCAGTTCGCCGGGAATGGGGGATTATGGCTACACCTTC.

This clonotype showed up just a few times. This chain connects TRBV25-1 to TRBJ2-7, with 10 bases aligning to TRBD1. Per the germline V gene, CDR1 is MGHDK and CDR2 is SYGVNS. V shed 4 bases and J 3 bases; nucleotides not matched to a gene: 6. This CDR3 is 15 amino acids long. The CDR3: CASSVSGQGIYEQYF. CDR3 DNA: TGTGCCAGCAGTGTATCGGGACAGGGGATCTACGAGCAGTACTTC.

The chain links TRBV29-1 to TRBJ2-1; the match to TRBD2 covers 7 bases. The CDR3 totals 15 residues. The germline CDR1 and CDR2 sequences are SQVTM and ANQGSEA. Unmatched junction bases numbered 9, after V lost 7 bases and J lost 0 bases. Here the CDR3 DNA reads TGCAGCGCCAAGCGAGCGGGGAGCTCCTACAATGAGCAGTTCTTC. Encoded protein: CSAKRAGSSYNEQFF.

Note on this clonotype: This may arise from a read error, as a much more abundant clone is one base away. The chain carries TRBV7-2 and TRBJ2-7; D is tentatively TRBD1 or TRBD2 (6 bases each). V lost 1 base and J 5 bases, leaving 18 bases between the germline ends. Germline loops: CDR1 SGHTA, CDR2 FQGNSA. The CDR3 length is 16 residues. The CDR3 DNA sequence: TGTGCCAGCAGCTTAGGAGGGGGAGGAACATCCGACGAGCAGTACTTC. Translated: CASSLGGGGTSDEQYF.

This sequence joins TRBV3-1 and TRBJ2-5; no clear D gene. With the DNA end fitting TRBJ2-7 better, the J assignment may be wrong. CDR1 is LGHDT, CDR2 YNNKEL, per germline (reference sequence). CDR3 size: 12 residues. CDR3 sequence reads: CASSQSVGEQYF. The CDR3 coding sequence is TGTGCCAGCAGCCAGTCCGTGGGCGAGCAGTACTTC.

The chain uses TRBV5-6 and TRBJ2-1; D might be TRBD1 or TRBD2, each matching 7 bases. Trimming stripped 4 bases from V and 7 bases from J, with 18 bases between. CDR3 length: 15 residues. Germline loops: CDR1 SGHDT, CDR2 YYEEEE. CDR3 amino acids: CASSPGGTARNEQFF. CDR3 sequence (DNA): TGTGCCAGCAGCCCCGGGGGGACAGCAAGGAATGAGCAGTTCTTC.

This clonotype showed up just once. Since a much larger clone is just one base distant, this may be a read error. DNA for the CDR3: TGCGCCAGCAGCCAAGAAGGAAGCCCCGGGGAGACCCAGTTCTTC. It is translated as CASSQEGSPGETQFF. V gene TRBV4-3 combines with J gene TRBJ2-1, with D possibly matching TRBD2 (5 bases). The CDR3 is 15 residues long. Trimming pared 0 bases from V and 13 bases from J, leaving 19 bases between. CDR1 is LGHNA, CDR2 YSLEER, per germline.

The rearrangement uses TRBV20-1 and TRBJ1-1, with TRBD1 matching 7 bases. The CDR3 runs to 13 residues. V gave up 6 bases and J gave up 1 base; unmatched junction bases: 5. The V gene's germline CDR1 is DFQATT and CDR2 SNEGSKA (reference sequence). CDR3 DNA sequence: TGCAGTGCAGAGGGACAGCAGAACACTGAAGCTTTCTTT. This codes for CSAEGQQNTEAFF.